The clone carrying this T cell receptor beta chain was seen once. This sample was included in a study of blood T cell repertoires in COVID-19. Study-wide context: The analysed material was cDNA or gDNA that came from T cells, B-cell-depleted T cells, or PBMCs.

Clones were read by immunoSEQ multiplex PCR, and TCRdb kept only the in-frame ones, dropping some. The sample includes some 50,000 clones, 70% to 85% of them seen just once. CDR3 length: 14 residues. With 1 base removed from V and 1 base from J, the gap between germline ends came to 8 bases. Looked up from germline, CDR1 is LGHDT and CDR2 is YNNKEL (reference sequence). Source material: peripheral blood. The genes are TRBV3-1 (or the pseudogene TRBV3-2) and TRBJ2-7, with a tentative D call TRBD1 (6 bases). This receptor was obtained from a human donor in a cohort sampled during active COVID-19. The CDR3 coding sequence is TGTGCCAGCAGCCAAGTACAGGGTTCCTACGAGCAGTACTTC. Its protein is CASSQVQGSYEQYF.